This entry lists 25 T cell receptor beta chains sequenced from one sample in a study of CD8 T cells in ankylosing spondylitis. TCRdb used MiXCR to reprocess the 5' RACE reads, holding one entry per CDR3 protein. The table includes 180,000 or so distinct CDR3 sequences, 11% detected once. The material sequenced was blood, either unsorted or a sorted T cell fraction (not recorded which). Receptors were obtained from a male donor with ankylosing spondylitis or in good health (not recorded which).

Only a few counts were recorded for this clonotype. The gene calls are TRBV6-5 and TRBJ2-3, with TRBD2 matching over 12 bases. With V trimmed by 4 bases and J by 6 bases, 11 bases remained unmatched. This CDR3 spans 17 amino acids. In germline, CDR1 is MNHEY, CDR2 SVGAGI. The chain's CDR3 is CASSSLLAGGLLDTQYF. The DNA for the CDR3 is TGTGCCAGCAGTTCCCTCCTAGCGGGAGGGTTGCTGGATACGCAGTATTTT.

Ten or more counts support this clonotype. The chain is built from TRBV20-1 and TRBJ2-7; D possibly corresponds to TRBD2 (6 bases). Germline CDR1 reads DFQATT; CDR2 reads SNEGSKA (reference sequence). Deletions cut 1 base from V and 7 bases from J, with 17 bases between. This CDR3 has 14 residues. The chain's CDR3 is CSARGGDSTGEQYF. In DNA form, the CDR3 reads TGCAGTGCTAGAGGGGGGGACTCAACTGGGGAGCAGTACTTC.

This clonotype was seen only a few times. The chain carries TRBV7-2 and TRBJ2-5; the D gene is possibly TRBD1 (6 bases). The CDR3 is made up of 14 amino acids. Germline CDR1 is SGHTA and CDR2 is FQGNSA. Trimming took 5 bases from V and 1 from J, leaving 11 bases between them. The chain's CDR3 is CASSQDRSQETQYF. Written as DNA, the CDR3 is TGTGCCAGCAGCCAAGACAGGAGCCAAGAGACCCAGTACTTC.

This clonotype was picked up a small number of times. V gene TRBV15 combines with J gene TRBJ1-1; D may be TRBD1 (5 bases). Germline lookup yields CDR1 LNHNV and CDR2 YYDKDF (reference sequence). Trimming took 1 base from V and 1 from J, leaving 13 bases between them. The CDR3 covers 16 residues. CDR3 sequence: CATSRGAGPGNTEAFF. CDR3 nucleotides: TGTGCCACCAGCAGAGGAGCGGGGCCGGGGAACACTGAAGCTTTCTTT.

This clonotype was counted ten times or more. J is TRBJ2-2 and V is TRBV5-6; 11 bases are shared with TRBD2. Germline V lookup: CDR1 SGHDT, CDR2 YYEEEE. After removal of 6 bases from V and 7 bases from J, the junction contained 11 bases not matched to a gene. The CDR3 is 16 residues long. Here the CDR3 DNA reads TGTGCCAGCACCGAATTAGCGGGAGGGCTTGTCGGGGAGCTGTTTTTT. This gives the protein CASTELAGGLVGELFF.

Only a few counts were recorded for this clonotype. The chain links TRBV4-1 to TRBJ2-1, with TRBD2 matching over 9 bases. V dropped 0 bases and J dropped 2; count of bases not matched to a gene: 8. CDR3 length: 18 amino acids. Germline CDR1 and CDR2: MGHRA and YSYEKL. The DNA of the CDR3 is TGCGCCAGCAGCCAAGAAGCTAGCGGGACTTCGACCTACAATGAGCAGTTCTTC. It codes for CASSQEASGTSTYNEQFF.

The sample holds a few counts of this clonotype. The chain has TRBV2 and TRBJ2-1; 9 positions match TRBD1. J gave up 4 bases and V 4 bases, and 5 bases lay outside the gene matches. The CDR3 is 15 amino acids. CDR1 and CDR2 from the germline V gene are SNHLY and FYNNEI. The CDR3 DNA reads TGTGCCAGCAGTGGCCGGGACAGGGAATACAATGAGCAGTTCTTC. Protein product: CASSGRDREYNEQFF.

Regarding this clonotype: A clone one base away is much larger, so this may be a read error. V usage is TRBV20-1 and J usage is TRBJ1-1, with 9 bases lining up with TRBD1. The CDR3 runs 14 residues. V gave up 7 bases and J gave up 6 bases; unmatched junction bases: 12. The germline V gene encodes CDR1 DFQATT and CDR2 SNEGSKA (reference sequence). The CDR3 DNA sequence: TGCAGTGGAACGGGACAGGGAATTTTCGCTGAAGCTTTCTTT. This gives the protein CSGTGQGIFAEAFF.

This clonotype was counted ten times or more. This sequence joins TRBV3-1 and TRBJ2-7, with 9 nucleotides matching TRBD2. Per the germline V gene, CDR1 is LGHDT and CDR2 is YNNKEL (reference sequence). Trimming removed 5 bases from V and 4 bases from J; junction bases left unmatched: 9. CDR3 length: 15 residues. The CDR3 is CASSYRAGGIYEQYF. CDR3 DNA sequence: TGTGCCAGCAGCTATAGAGCGGGAGGAATATACGAGCAGTACTTC.

This rearrangement joins TRBV5-1 to TRBJ1-1; D uncertain. The CDR3 has 15 amino acids. V lost 1 base and J lost 5, with 15 bases in between. The V gene's germline CDR1 is SGHRS and CDR2 YFSETQ. The CDR3 sequence is CASSLTGERRTEAFF. The CDR3 region has the DNA TGCGCCAGCAGCTTGACGGGCGAAAGGAGGACTGAAGCTTTCTTT.

This clonotype was seen a handful of times. The V call is TRBV4-3, the J call TRBJ1-1, with 9 bases identical to TRBD1. The length of the CDR3 is 15 residues. The germline V gene has CDR1 LGHNA and CDR2 YSLEER. Trimming cost V 0 bases and J 4 bases; bases outside gene matches: 3. The CDR3 is CASSQDRQGGTEAFF. The CDR3, as DNA: TGCGCCAGCAGCCAAGATAGACAGGGGGGCACTGAAGCTTTCTTT.

This clonotype showed up many times. The V and J genes are TRBV5-1 and TRBJ2-2, with 7 bases identical to TRBD1. Germline-derived CDR1 and CDR2 are SGHRS and YFSETQ. This CDR3 spans 14 amino acids. Trimming removed 3 bases from V and 3 bases from J; junction bases left unmatched: 2. Here the CDR3 reads CASSSTGYTGELFF. DNA of the CDR3: TGCGCCAGCAGCTCGACAGGGTACACCGGGGAGCTGTTTTTT.

This clonotype was recorded many times. This chain links TRBV14 with TRBJ2-1, with 8 bases that match TRBD2. The CDR3 covers 18 residues. Germline V gene lookup returns CDR1 SGHDN and CDR2 FVKESK. J was trimmed by 3 bases and V by 10 bases; bases with no gene match: 20. Here the CDR3 DNA reads TGTGCCACCAAAGCATACAGCGGGAGTAGCGGTAGCTACAATGAGCAGTTCTTC. Translated: CATKAYSGSSGSYNEQFF.

This clonotype has only a few counts. The J gene is TRBJ1-2, the V gene TRBV3-1; D may be TRBD1 (5 bases). Germline CDR1 and CDR2: LGHDT and YNNKEL (reference sequence). Between the trimmed V and J ends, which lost 3 bases and 0 bases, there was a span of 20 bases. The CDR3 loop spans 18 amino acids. CDR3 protein: CASSHLSTVTATNYGYTF. The CDR3 DNA reads as TGTGCCAGCAGCCACCTTTCGACAGTAACTGCGACTAACTATGGCTACACCTTC.

The chain is built from TRBV5-1 and TRBJ2-1; tentative D call: TRBD2 (6 bases). Germline V gene data show CDR1 as SGHRS and CDR2 as YFSETQ. Trimming took 4 bases from V and 6 from J, leaving 26 bases between them. CDR3 size: 18 residues. CDR3 region: CASSVAGIGVIVVNEQFF. The CDR3 DNA follows: TGCGCCAGCAGCGTGGCGGGGATAGGGGTGATAGTGGTCAATGAGCAGTTCTTC.

The J gene is TRBJ2-5, the V gene TRBV6-5; 8 nucleotides agree with TRBD2. The CDR3 loop spans 16 amino acids. Losses at the gene ends were 0 bases for V and 5 bases for J; bases not matched to a gene: 8. Germline V lookup: CDR1 MNHEY, CDR2 SVGAGI. The CDR3 region is CASSYSSTPSGETQYF. CDR3 in DNA: TGTGCCAGCAGTTACTCGAGTACTCCTAGCGGGGAGACCCAGTACTTC.

This clonotype came up many times. The chain is built from TRBV28 and TRBJ2-3, with 9 bases fitting TRBD2. Germline values: CDR1 MDHEN, CDR2 SYDVKM. The CDR3 extends over 18 amino acids. The ends lost 3 bases at V and 0 bases at J; junction bases unmatched: 10. CDR3 in amino acids: CASSFWASGESSTDTQYF. The CDR3 DNA is TGTGCCAGCAGTTTCTGGGCTAGCGGGGAATCTAGCACAGATACGCAGTATTTT.

Ten or more counts support this clonotype. The chain employs TRBV4-3 and TRBJ2-3; D possibly corresponds to TRBD2 (5 bases). V was clipped by 0 bases and J by 5 bases, with 12 bases between them. The CDR3 is 15 residues long. The germline CDR1 and CDR2 sequences are LGHNA and YSLEER. This CDR3 reads CASSQDWLAGDTQYF. The CDR3 region has the DNA TGCGCCAGCAGCCAAGATTGGCTAGCAGGAGATACGCAGTATTTT.

The rearrangement links TRBV5-1 to TRBJ1-6, with 8 bases fitting TRBD1. Germline V gives CDR1 SGHRS, CDR2 YFSETQ. After removal of 4 bases from V and 7 bases from J, the junction contained 7 bases not matched to a gene. CDR3 length: 15 residues. This chain's CDR3 is CASSIRQGRNSPLHF. The CDR3 DNA reads as TGCGCCAGCAGCATAAGACAGGGGAGGAATTCACCCCTCCACTTT.

This chain uses TRBV12-3 or TRBV12-4 with TRBJ2-5, with unresolved D. Trimming took off 6 bases at V and 3 bases at J, with 23 bases between the two ends. The CDR3 has 17 residues. CDR3 amino acids: CASSPNLPQTTKETQYF. The CDR3 DNA sequence: TGTGCCAGCAGCCCCAACCTCCCGCAGACCACAAAAGAGACCCAGTACTTC.

This clonotype occurred many times. This chain uses TRBV29-1 with TRBJ2-2; D remains unclear. The CDR3 loop spans 15 amino acids. Trimming left V 7 bases short and J 0 bases short, with 15 bases between. Germline CDR1 reads SQVTM; CDR2 reads ANQGSEA. The CDR3 coding sequence is TGCAGCGCCCATACCGAGACCGCGAACACCGGGGAGCTGTTTTTT. It is translated as CSAHTETANTGELFF.

In this sample, this clonotype turned up many times. The rearrangement links TRBV7-2 to TRBJ2-3; 13 nucleotides match TRBD2. J gave up 3 bases and V 10 bases, and 10 bases lay outside the gene matches. The CDR3 extends over 16 amino acids. CDR1 is SGHTA and CDR2 is FQGNSA in the germline V gene. CDR3 coding DNA: TGTGCCACCCCGACTAGCGGGAGGAGAAAAACAGATACGCAGTATTTT. Translation gives CATPTSGRRKTDTQYF.

The table lists this clonotype with a few counts. This rearrangement joins TRBV20-1 to TRBJ2-3, with 7 bases that match TRBD2. Per the germline V gene, CDR1 is DFQATT and CDR2 is SNEGSKA (reference sequence). The junction had 9 bases not matched to a gene; V was cut back by 5 bases and J by 4 bases. The CDR3 is 14 amino acids. The CDR3 bases are TGCAGTGCTCCCCCGGTGGCGGGGGCAGATACGCAGTATTTT. Protein product: CSAPPVAGADTQYF.

This clonotype showed up many times. The rearrangement links TRBV5-4 to TRBJ1-1, with D perhaps matching TRBD1 (6 bases). Germline CDR1 SGHNT, CDR2 YYREEE (reference sequence). Trimming cost V 3 bases and J 5 bases, with 29 bases left between them. The CDR3 consists of 19 residues. CDR3 bases: TGTGCCAGCAGCTCGCATCCTGGACAGCGGGGATTGGGTTTAACTGAAGCTTTCTTT. Protein product: CASSSHPGQRGLGLTEAFF. Full variable domain (missing parts from reference TRBV5-4 and TRBJ1-1): ETGVTQSPTHLIKTRGQQVTLRCSSQSGHNTVSWYQQALGQGPQFIFQYYREEENGRGNFPPRFSGLQFPNYSSELNVNALELDDSALYLCASSSHPGQRGLGLTEAFFGQGTRLTVV.

The sample holds a few counts of this clonotype. J is TRBJ2-1 and V is TRBV18; D remains ambiguous. CDR1 and CDR2 from the germline V gene are KGHSH and LQKENI. The CDR3 has 15 residues. The V and J ends lost 3 bases and 0 bases respectively, with 9 bases between them. The CDR3 spells CASSPLQSSYNEQFF. For the CDR3, the DNA is TGTGCCAGCTCACCGCTTCAGAGCTCCTACAATGAGCAGTTCTTC. The variable domain in full, with the rest retrieved from reference TRBV18 and TRBJ2-1, is NAGVMQNPRHLVRRRGQEARLRCSPMKGHSHVYWYRQLPEEGLKFMVYLQKENIIDESGMPKERFSAEFPKEGPSILRIQQVVRGDSAAYFCASSPLQSSYNEQFFGPGTRLTVL.